Listed below are T cell receptor beta chains from one sample, sequenced in a study of T cell responses to AZD1222 COVID-19 vaccine. Repertoires were generated with immunoSEQ multiplex PCR, while TCRdb's copy carries only in-frame clones and drops some. The sample shows more than 100,000 clones, around 85% of them seen only once. This material consisted of peripheral blood, taken 28 days after the second dose of the MenACWY control vaccine. These receptors originate from an adult who received the MenACWY meningococcal vaccine as a control. Both conserved end residues are part of each CDR3. Each record gives: J gene, clone size, D gene, V gene, CDR3 DNA, CDR3 protein. A D gene is named only where the DNA matches it firmly. The size entry is marked missing in some rows and otherwise reads once, few, many or a size class.

J: TRBJ1-5; size: few; D: .; V: TRBV19; DNA: TGTGCCAGTACCCCCCGCGCGATCAATCAGCCCCAGCATTTT; CDR3: CASTPRAINQPQHF
J: TRBJ1-2; size: once; D: TRBD1; V: TRBV19; DNA: TGTGCCAGTAGTCTCCACTCAGGGGGCAACTATGGCTACACCTTC; CDR3: CASSLHSGGNYGYTF
J: TRBJ1-1; size: .; D: TRBD1; V: TRBV11-2; DNA: TGTGCCAGCAGCGTCACAGGGGGCTGGACTGAAGCTTTCTTT; CDR3: CASSVTGGWTEAFF
J: TRBJ2-3; size: .; D: .; V: TRBV19; DNA: TGTGCCAGTAGTATAGGCCTAGAGGGAGATACGCAGTATTTT; CDR3: CASSIGLEGDTQYF
J: TRBJ2-6; size: .; D: TRBD1; V: TRBV19; DNA: TGTGCCAGTAGTATCCCACAGGGGACTGGGGCCAACGTCCTGACTTTC; CDR3: CASSIPQGTGANVLTF
J: TRBJ1-4; size: .; D: .; V: TRBV5-6; DNA: TGTGCCAGCAGCTTGGTCCATGCAATCCAGCCCCAACTGTTTTTT; CDR3: CASSLVHAIQPQLFF
J: TRBJ1-4; size: .; D: .; V: TRBV6-5; DNA: TGTGCCAGCATAGGGTTCGGAACTAATGAAAAACTGTTTTTT; CDR3: CASIGFGTNEKLFF
J: TRBJ1-6; size: .; D: TRBD1; V: TRBV30; DNA: TGTGCCTGGAGTACGGGACAGGGGAACTCACCCCTCCACTTT; CDR3: CAWSTGQGNSPLHF
J: TRBJ1-2; size: .; D: .; V: TRBV7-3; DNA: TGTGCCAGCAGCTTATCGGGTCCGGATGGCTACACCTTC; CDR3: CASSLSGPDGYTF
J: TRBJ1-2; size: .; D: TRBD1; V: TRBV7-2; DNA: TGTGCCAGCAACCCAGGGACAGGGGGGGGTGGCTACACCTTC; CDR3: CASNPGTGGGGYTF
J: TRBJ1-1; size: .; D: .; V: TRBV2; DNA: TGTGCCAGCAGTGACGGGGGAGGAGGGGCTGAAGCTTTCTTT; CDR3: CASSDGGGGAEAFF
J: TRBJ2-1; size: .; D: .; V: TRBV5-1; DNA: TGCGCCAGCAGCTTGGGACCTACCTACAATGAGCAGTTCTTC; CDR3: CASSLGPTYNEQFF
J: TRBJ1-2; size: once; D: TRBD1; V: TRBV4-2; DNA: TGTGCCAGCAGCCAAGCCGGGACAGGGGGCGGGGGCTACACCTTC; CDR3: CASSQAGTGGGGYTF
J: TRBJ2-5; size: few; D: .; V: TRBV5-5; DNA: TGTGCCAGCCGGCCCCCCCAAACAGAGACCCAGTACTTC; CDR3: CASRPPQTETQYF
J: TRBJ1-6; size: .; D: .; V: TRBV6-5; DNA: TGTGCCAGCAGTCGTGTTATGGGACCCGCCCGGACCCACTTT; CDR3: CASSRVMGPARTHF
J: TRBJ2-3; size: .; D: TRBD2; V: TRBV5-1; DNA: TGCGCCAGCAGCCTAGGGACTAGCGGGAGCACAGATACGCAGTATTTT; CDR3: CASSLGTSGSTDTQYF
J: TRBJ2-5; size: .; D: .; V: TRBV13; DNA: TGTGCCAGCAGCTTATCGGGGCGCCGATTGGGTAAAGAGACCCAGTACTTC; CDR3: CASSLSGRRLGKETQYF
J: TRBJ1-6; size: once; D: TRBD1; V: TRBV14; DNA: TGTGCCAGCAGCCAAAGGACAGGGATTGGTTCCTATAATTCACCCCTCCACTTT; CDR3: CASSQRTGIGSYNSPLHF
J: TRBJ2-3; size: .; D: TRBD1; V: TRBV28; DNA: TGTGCCAGCAGCCAGACAGGGGGCGGCACAGATACGCAGTATTTT; CDR3: CASSQTGGGTDTQYF
J: TRBJ1-1; size: .; D: .; V: TRBV21-1; DNA: TGTGCCAGCAGCAAAGACAGGACAGGGACCAACACTGAAGCTTTCTTT; CDR3: CASSKDRTGTNTEAFF
J: TRBJ1-5; size: .; D: .; V: TRBV30; DNA: TGTGCCTGGAGTGTATCGGGTGGGGGGATAAGCAATCAGCCCCAGCATTTT; CDR3: CAWSVSGGGISNQPQHF
J: TRBJ2-2; size: .; D: TRBD2; V: TRBV5-6; DNA: TGTGCCAGCACCCAACTAGCGGCCTACACCGGGGAGCTGTTTTTT; CDR3: CASTQLAAYTGELFF
J: TRBJ2-7; size: .; D: .; V: TRBV20-1; DNA: TGCAGTGCTAGTGGGAGCTGGGGAGACGAGCAGTACTTC; CDR3: CSASGSWGDEQYF
J: TRBJ2-3; size: .; D: TRBD2; V: TRBV5-1; DNA: TGCGCCAGCAGCTCCGGGACTACGGGATCTAGCACAGATACGCAGTATTTT; CDR3: CASSSGTTGSSTDTQYF
J: TRBJ2-1; size: .; D: .; V: TRBV27; DNA: TGTGCCAGCAGTTTATTCGGGCGGGACAATGAGCAGTTCTTC; CDR3: CASSLFGRDNEQFF
J: TRBJ1-2; size: few; D: .; V: TRBV5-4; DNA: TGTGCCAGCAGCTCGGCACAGGGAGCCTTCGGCTACACCTTC; CDR3: CASSSAQGAFGYTF
J: TRBJ1-1; size: .; D: TRBD1; V: TRBV28; DNA: TGTGCCAGCAGTTTGTACGAAGTGACAGGGTTGAACACTGAAGCTTTCTTT; CDR3: CASSLYEVTGLNTEAFF
J: TRBJ1-2; size: .; D: .; V: TRBV7-8; DNA: TGTGCCAGCAGCGACGACGGCTACTATGGCTACACCTTC; CDR3: CASSDDGYYGYTF
J: TRBJ2-1; size: .; D: TRBD2; V: TRBV9; DNA: TGTGCCAGCAGCCCCGGACTAGCGGGAGGAGGTGAGCAGTTCTTC; CDR3: CASSPGLAGGGEQFF
J: TRBJ2-3; size: .; D: TRBD2; V: TRBV29-1; DNA: TGCAGCCAGCCTCTGCTAGCGGTTCATCCAGATACGCAGTATTTT; CDR3: CSQPLLAVHPDTQYF
J: TRBJ1-3; size: .; D: .; V: TRBV13; DNA: TGTGCCAGCAGCCGGGATGCTGGAAACACCATATATTTT; CDR3: CASSRDAGNTIYF
J: TRBJ2-4; size: .; D: .; V: TRBV30; DNA: TGTGCCTGGACCCCCCTGGGGACTCGGGACATTCAGTACTTC; CDR3: CAWTPLGTRDIQYF
J: TRBJ2-3; size: .; D: .; V: TRBV2; DNA: TGTGCCAGCACCCCCGGAGGACTAAGCACAGATACGCAGTATTTT; CDR3: CASTPGGLSTDTQYF
J: TRBJ1-1; size: once; D: .; V: TRBV11-3; DNA: TGTGCCAGCAGCCTTCAGCGGGACACCCCCGAAGCTTTCTTT; CDR3: CASSLQRDTPEAFF
J: TRBJ1-3; size: .; D: .; V: TRBV7-6; DNA: TGTGCCAGCAGCTCCCGGGCCTACTCTGGAAACACCATATATTTT; CDR3: CASSSRAYSGNTIYF
J: TRBJ1-4; size: .; D: .; V: TRBV5-1; DNA: TGCGCCAGCAGCTACGACTGGGGTCAACTGTTTTTT; CDR3: CASSYDWGQLFF
J: TRBJ2-2; size: .; D: TRBD1; V: TRBV24-1; DNA: TGTGCCACCACTTCCGGGACAGGGCCCACCGGGGAGCTGTTTTTT; CDR3: CATTSGTGPTGELFF
J: TRBJ1-2; size: .; D: .; V: TRBV6-1; DNA: TGTGCCAGCAGTGAACGGAGGCCAGGGACGGGCTACACCTTC; CDR3: CASSERRPGTGYTF
J: TRBJ1-1; size: .; D: .; V: TRBV7-3; DNA: TGTGCCAGCAGCTTAGGCAGGAACACTGAAGCTTTCTTT; CDR3: CASSLGRNTEAFF
J: TRBJ2-6; size: .; D: .; V: TRBV5-1; DNA: TGCGCCAGCAGCTTGGAGGGGGACTCTGGGGCCAACGTCCTGACTTTC; CDR3: CASSLEGDSGANVLTF
J: TRBJ1-6; size: .; D: .; V: TRBV5-4; DNA: TGTGCCAGCAGTCCCACGTCGGCAACAAAGTCACCCCTCCACTTT; CDR3: CASSPTSATKSPLHF
J: TRBJ1-2; size: .; D: .; V: TRBV10-2; DNA: TGCGCCAGCAGTGAGCAAGACAGAGGAAACTATGGCTACACCTTC; CDR3: CASSEQDRGNYGYTF
J: TRBJ2-1; size: .; D: .; V: TRBV5-1; DNA: TGCGCCAGCAGCTTGAGCCTAAACAATGAGCAGTTCTTC; CDR3: CASSLSLNNEQFF
J: TRBJ2-3; size: few; D: TRBD1; V: TRBV5-4; DNA: TGTGCCAGCAGCCAGGGACAGCAGACAGATACGCAGTATTTT; CDR3: CASSQGQQTDTQYF
J: TRBJ1-5; size: few; D: .; V: TRBV7-2; DNA: TGTGCCAGCAGCTTAATAGATAATCAGCCCCAGCATTTT; CDR3: CASSLIDNQPQHF
J: TRBJ2-5; size: .; D: .; V: TRBV19; DNA: TGTGCCAGGGACGAGACCCAGTACTTC; CDR3: CARDETQYF
J: TRBJ1-3; size: few; D: TRBD1; V: TRBV7-2; DNA: TGTGCCAGCAGCACACAGGGGGCTGCTGGAAACACCATATATTTT; CDR3: CASSTQGAAGNTIYF
J: TRBJ2-3; size: .; D: TRBD1; V: TRBV11-2; DNA: TGTGCCAGCAGCTTAACAGGGGGCACAGATACGCAGTATTTT; CDR3: CASSLTGGTDTQYF